This T cell receptor beta chain was retrieved from a study of blood T cell repertoires in COVID-19. TCRdb's copy holds only in-frame clones and misses some; the assay was immunoSEQ multiplex PCR. The profile shows roughly 100,000 clones, 70% to 85% of them singletons. The TCR originated in a man between 60 and 70 years old with active or convalescent COVID-19. Sequenced material: peripheral blood.

CDR3 sequence reads: CASSKVEVGVGDEQFF. Here the CDR3 DNA reads TGTGCCAGCAGCAAAGTCGAGGTCGGTGTGGGTGATGAGCAGTTCTTC. The chain couples TRBV21-1 to TRBJ2-1; TRBD2 reflects the table's D call only, with no check against the DNA. TRBV21-1 is listed as a pseudogene. This CDR3 comprises 16 residues.